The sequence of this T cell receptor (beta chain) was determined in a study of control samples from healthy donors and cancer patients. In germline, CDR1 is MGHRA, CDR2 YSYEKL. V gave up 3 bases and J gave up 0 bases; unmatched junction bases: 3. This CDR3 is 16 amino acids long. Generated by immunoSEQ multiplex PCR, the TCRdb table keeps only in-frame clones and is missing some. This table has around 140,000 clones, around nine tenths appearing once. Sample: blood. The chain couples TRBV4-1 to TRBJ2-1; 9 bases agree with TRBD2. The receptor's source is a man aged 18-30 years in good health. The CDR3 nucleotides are TGCGCCAGCAGCCAGAAGACTAGCGGCTCCTACAATGAGCAGTTCTTC. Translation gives CASSQKTSGSYNEQFF.